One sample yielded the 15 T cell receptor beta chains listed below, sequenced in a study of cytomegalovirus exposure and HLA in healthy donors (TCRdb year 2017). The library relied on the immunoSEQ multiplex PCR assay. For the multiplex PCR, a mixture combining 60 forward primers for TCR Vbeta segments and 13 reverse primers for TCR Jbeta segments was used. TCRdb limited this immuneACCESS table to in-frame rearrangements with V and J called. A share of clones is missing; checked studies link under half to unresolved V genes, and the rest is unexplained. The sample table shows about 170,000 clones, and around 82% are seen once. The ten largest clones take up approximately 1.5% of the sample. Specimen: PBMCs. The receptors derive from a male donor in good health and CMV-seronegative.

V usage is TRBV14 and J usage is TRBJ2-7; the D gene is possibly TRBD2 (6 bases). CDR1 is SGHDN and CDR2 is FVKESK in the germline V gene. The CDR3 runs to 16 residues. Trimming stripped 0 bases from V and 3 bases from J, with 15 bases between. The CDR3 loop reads CASSQDRRLGHYEQYF. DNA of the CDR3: TGTGCCAGCAGCCAAGATCGCCGACTAGGACACTACGAGCAGTACTTC.

CDR3 in amino acids: CASSRTGSYEQYF. The CDR3, as DNA: TGCGCCAGCAGCAGGACAGGGAGCTACGAGCAGTACTTC. The V gene is TRBV5-1, the J gene TRBJ2-7, with TRBD1 matching 8 bases. The CDR3 spans 13 residues. V gave up 4 bases and J gave up 3 bases; unmatched junction bases: 3. Per the germline V gene, CDR1 is SGHRS and CDR2 is YFSETQ.

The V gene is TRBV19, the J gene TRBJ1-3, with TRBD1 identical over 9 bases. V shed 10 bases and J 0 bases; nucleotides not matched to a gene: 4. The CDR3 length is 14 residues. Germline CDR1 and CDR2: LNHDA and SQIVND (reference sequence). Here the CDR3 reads CATGTGSSGNTIYF. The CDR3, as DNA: TGTGCCACTGGGACAGGGAGCTCTGGAAACACCATATATTTT.

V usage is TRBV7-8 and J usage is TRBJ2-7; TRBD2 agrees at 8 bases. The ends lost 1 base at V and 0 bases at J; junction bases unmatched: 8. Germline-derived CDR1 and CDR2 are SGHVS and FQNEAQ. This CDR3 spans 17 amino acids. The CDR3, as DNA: TGTGCCAGCAGCTTAGTAATAGCGGGGCCCCGCTCCTACGAGCAGTACTTC. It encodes CASSLVIAGPRSYEQYF.

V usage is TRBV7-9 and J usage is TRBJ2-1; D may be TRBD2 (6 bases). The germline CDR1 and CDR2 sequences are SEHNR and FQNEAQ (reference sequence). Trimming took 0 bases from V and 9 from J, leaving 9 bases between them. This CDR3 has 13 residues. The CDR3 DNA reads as TGTGCCAGCAGCTTAGCGGGGGGTCGTGAGCAGTTCTTC. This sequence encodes CASSLAGGREQFF.

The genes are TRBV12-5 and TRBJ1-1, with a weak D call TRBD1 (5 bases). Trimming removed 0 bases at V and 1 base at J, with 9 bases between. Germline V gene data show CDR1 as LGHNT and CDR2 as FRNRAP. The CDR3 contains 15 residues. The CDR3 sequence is CASGLVRGKNTEAFF. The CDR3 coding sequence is TGTGCTAGTGGTTTGGTGCGGGGGAAGAACACTGAAGCTTTCTTT.

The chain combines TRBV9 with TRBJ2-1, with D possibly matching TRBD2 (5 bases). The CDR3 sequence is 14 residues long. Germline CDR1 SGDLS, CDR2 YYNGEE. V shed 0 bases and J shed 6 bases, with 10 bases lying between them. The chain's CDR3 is CASSVEGEINEQFF. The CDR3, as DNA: TGTGCCAGCAGCGTAGAGGGAGAAATCAATGAGCAGTTCTTC. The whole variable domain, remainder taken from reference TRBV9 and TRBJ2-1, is DSGVTQTPKHLITATGQRVTLRCSPRSGDLSVYWYQQSLDQGLQFLIQYYNGEERAKGNILERFSAQQFPDLHSELNLSSLELGDSALYFCASSVEGEINEQFFGPGTRLTVL.

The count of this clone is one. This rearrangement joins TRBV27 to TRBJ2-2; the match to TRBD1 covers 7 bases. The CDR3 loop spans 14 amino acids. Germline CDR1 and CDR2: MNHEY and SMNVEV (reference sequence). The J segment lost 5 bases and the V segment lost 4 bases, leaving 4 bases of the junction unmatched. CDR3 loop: CASSSGQLTGELFF. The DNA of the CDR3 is TGTGCCAGCAGTTCGGGACAGTTAACCGGGGAGCTGTTTTTT.

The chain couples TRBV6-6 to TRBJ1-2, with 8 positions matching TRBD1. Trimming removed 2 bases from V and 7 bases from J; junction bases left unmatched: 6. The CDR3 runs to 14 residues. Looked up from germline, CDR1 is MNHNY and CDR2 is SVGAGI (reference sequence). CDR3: CASSYSQGARGYTF. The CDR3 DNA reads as TGTGCCAGCAGTTACAGTCAGGGGGCTCGTGGCTACACCTTC.

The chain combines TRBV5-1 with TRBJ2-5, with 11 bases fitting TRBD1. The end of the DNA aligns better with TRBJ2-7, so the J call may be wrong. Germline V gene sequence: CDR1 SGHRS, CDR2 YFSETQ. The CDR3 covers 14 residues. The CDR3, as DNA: TGCGCCAGCAGCGGACAGGGGGCCGGCTACGAGCAGTACTTC. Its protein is CASSGQGAGYEQYF.

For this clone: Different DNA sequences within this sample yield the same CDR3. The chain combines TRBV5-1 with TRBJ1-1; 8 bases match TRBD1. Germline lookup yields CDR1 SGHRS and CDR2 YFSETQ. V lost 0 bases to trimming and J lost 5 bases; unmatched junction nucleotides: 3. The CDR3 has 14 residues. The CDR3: CASSLAGGYTEAFF. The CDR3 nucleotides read TGCGCCAGCAGCTTGGCAGGGGGCTATACTGAAGCTTTCTTT. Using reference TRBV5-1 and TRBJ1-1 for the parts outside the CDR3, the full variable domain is KAGVTQTPRYLIKTRGQQVTLSCSPISGHRSVSWYQQTPGQGLQFLFEYFSETQRNKGNFPGRFSGRQFSNSRSEMNVSTLELGDSALYLCASSLAGGYTEAFFGQGTRLTVV.

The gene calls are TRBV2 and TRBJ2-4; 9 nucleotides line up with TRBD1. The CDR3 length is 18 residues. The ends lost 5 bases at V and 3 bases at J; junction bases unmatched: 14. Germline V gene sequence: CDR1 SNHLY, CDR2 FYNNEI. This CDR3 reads CASSPDRGYSSVKNIQYF. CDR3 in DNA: TGTGCCAGCAGTCCCGACAGGGGGTACTCATCGGTCAAAAACATTCAGTACTTC.

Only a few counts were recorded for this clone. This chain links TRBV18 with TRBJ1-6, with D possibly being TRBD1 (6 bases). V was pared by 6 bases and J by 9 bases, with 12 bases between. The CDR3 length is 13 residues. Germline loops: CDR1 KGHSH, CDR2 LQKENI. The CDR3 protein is CASSQDRSSPLHF. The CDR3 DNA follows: TGTGCCAGCTCCCAAGACAGGTCTTCACCCCTCCACTTT.

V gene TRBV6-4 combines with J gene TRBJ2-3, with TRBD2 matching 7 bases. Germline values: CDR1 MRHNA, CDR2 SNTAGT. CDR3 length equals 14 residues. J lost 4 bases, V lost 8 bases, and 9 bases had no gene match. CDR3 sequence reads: CASASGTTSDTQYF. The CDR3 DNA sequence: TGTGCCAGCGCTAGCGGTACGACTTCAGATACGCAGTATTTT.

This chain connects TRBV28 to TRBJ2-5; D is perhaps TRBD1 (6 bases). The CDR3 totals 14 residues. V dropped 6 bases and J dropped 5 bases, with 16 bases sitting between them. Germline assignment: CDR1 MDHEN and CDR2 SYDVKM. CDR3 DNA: TGTGCCAGCAGCCCGCAGGGGTTCTGGGAGACCCAGTACTTC. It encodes CASSPQGFWETQYF.